The text below deals with one T cell receptor (beta chain). Antigen specificity is unknown. People whose metastatic non-small-cell lung cancer was chemo-refractory got focal radiation along with CTLA-4 blockade by ipilimumab. This entry is derived from a study of radiotherapy plus CTLA-4 blockade in lung cancer. Study at large: Objective responses occurred in 18% of patients; about 31% had disease control. Broader study findings: Early blood T cell clone dynamics, with interferon-beta, were reported to best predict response. Tumor-derived TCR clones expanded in blood after radiotherapy plus ipilimumab.

Germline V gene lookup returns CDR1 MNHEY and CDR2 SMNVEV (reference sequence). V lost 7 bases and J 8 bases, leaving 9 bases between the germline ends. The CDR3 consists of 12 residues. Sequenced by immunoSEQ multiplex PCR; TCRdb stores in-frame clones only, minus some. Among approximately 28,000 clones, around 85% were seen once, and the ten largest hold 7% to 8%. The sequences come from peripheral blood, collected from a patient treated with radiotherapy plus ipilimumab. This receptor was taken from a human donor with non-small cell lung cancer who had stable disease on radiotherapy plus ipilimumab. The chain employs TRBV27 and TRBJ1-6, with D tentatively TRBD1 (5 bases). The CDR3 protein is CASMQGDSPLHF. The CDR3 coding sequence is TGTGCCAGCATGCAGGGAGATTCACCCCTCCACTTT.